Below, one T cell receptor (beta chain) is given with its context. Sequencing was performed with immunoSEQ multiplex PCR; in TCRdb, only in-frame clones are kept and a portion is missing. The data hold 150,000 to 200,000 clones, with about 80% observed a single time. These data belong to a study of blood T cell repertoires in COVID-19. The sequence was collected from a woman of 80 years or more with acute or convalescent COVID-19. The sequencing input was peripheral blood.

CDR3 bases: TGTGCCAGCAGTACCAGGGGACTAGACACCGGGGAGCTGTTTTTT. Translating gives CASSTRGLDTGELFF. V and J are TRBV6-5 and TRBJ2-2, with 8 bases that match TRBD2. Unmatched junction bases numbered 5, after V lost 5 bases and J lost 3 bases. This CDR3 is built from 15 residues. The V gene's germline CDR1 is MNHEY and CDR2 SVGAGI.